These T cell receptor beta chains were read from a single sample in a study of PD-1 blockade in classical Hodgkin lymphoma. The assay was immunoSEQ multiplex PCR, and TCRdb's table has in-frame clones only and misses some. Of tens of thousands of clones in the sample, about nine tenths are singletons; the top ten hold around 1.3%. Sequencing input: CD4+ T cells from blood. The receptors come from a human donor with classical Hodgkin lymphoma. The CDR3 runs from the conserved cysteine through the conserved F or W.

>TRBV30|TRBJ2-3
CAWKGITDTQYF
>TRBV11-3|TRBJ2-1
CASSFSGTSGDEQFF
>TRBV5-3|TRBJ2-1
CARSYSGSDTYNEQFF
>TRBV5-1|TRBJ2-1
CASSLEFDEQFF
>TRBV5-1|TRBJ2-5
CASSYVTGTRETQYF
>TRBV9|TRBJ2-1
CASSVGLAGGYLEQFF
>TRBV5-1|TRBJ2-1
CASGGGSTSGINEQFF
>TRBV28|TRBJ1-1
CASSSPGEGMNTEAFF
>TRBV5-4|TRBJ1-3
CASSLGTDGRNTIYF
>TRBV19|TRBJ2-1
CASRSGSFRGNEQFF
>TRBV28|TRBJ2-7
CASADRQVGDEQYF
>TRBV2|TRBJ2-7
CASTSTGNRRYATEQYF
>TRBV28|TRBJ2-1
CASSPGGTSAYNEQFF
>TRBV6-1|TRBJ2-7
CASNLGPYEQYF
>TRBV15|TRBJ2-5
CATSTSGGLGTQYF
>TRBV19|TRBJ1-4
CASSIFGGESEKLFF
>TRBV19|TRBJ1-5
CASSQGHGQPQHF
>TRBV6-6|TRBJ1-1
CASIHLSWGNTEAFF
>TRBV11-2|TRBJ2-1
CASSLRQGVRFF
>TRBV29-1|TRBJ1-2
CSVEEARGYTF
>TRBV11-3|TRBJ2-2
CASTPGRGAYRQNTGELFF
>TRBV5-1|TRBJ2-3
CASSLEGASADTQYF
>TRBV7-6|TRBJ2-1
CASSKGGGRGYESQFF
>TRBV2|TRBJ1-4
CASKIGTTNEKLFF
>TRBV6-1|TRBJ1-1
CASSSGSRNTEAFF
>TRBV6-1|TRBJ2-7
CASSIGLGAYEQYF
>TRBV6-1|TRBJ2-4
CASRIQGPNIQYF
>TRBV18|TRBJ1-5
CASSPQGIDQPQHF
>TRBV28|TRBJ2-1
CASRLPGLAGGNEQFF
>TRBV19|TRBJ1-2
CASSITGEGGPYYGYTF
>TRBV30|TRBJ1-5
CAWSLPRGYGNQPQHF
>TRBV5-1|TRBJ1-1
CASRQQGASFAEAFF
>TRBV5-4|TRBJ1-2
CTSSRDGGGLYGYTF
>TRBV19|TRBJ1-4
CASSIQGVTEKLFF
>TRBV11-2|TRBJ2-1
CASSLEFRYNEQFF
>TRBV6-1|TRBJ2-1
CASSEWSSGSYNEQFF
>TRBV10-3|TRBJ1-1
CAIRVQGLTLNTEAFF
>TRBV27|TRBJ1-1
CASSLSWTGGSEAFF
>TRBV10-1|TRBJ2-1
CATRNGPLSNEQFF
>TRBV10-2|TRBJ1-1
CASRDRDLTEAFF
>TRBV1|TRBJ2-7
CTSSQVSLVSGTLRVEQYF
>TRBV27|TRBJ1-1
CASSFTGTGKAFF
>TRBV7-9|TRBJ1-4
CASSIQGAANEKLFF
>TRBV11-2|TRBJ2-5
CASSHDGVETQYF
>TRBV9|TRBJ2-1
CASSVGPPSVNEQFF
>TRBV2|TRBJ1-1
CASSEAATKAFF
>TRBV30|TRBJ1-5
CAWSVRSGGPNQPQHF
>TRBV28|TRBJ1-1
CASKSGSMNTEAFF
>TRBV9|TRBJ2-3
CASSVLAGGLDTQYF
>TRBV5-1|TRBJ1-1
CASGDTGFEAFF
>TRBV27|TRBJ1-4
CASSLSGQLNEKLFF
>TRBV4-1|TRBJ2-7
CASRQNLAGGSYEQYF
>TRBV11-3|TRBJ1-1
CASSPGMGRNTEAFF
>TRBV28|TRBJ1-2
CASSLWGTGAYGYTF
>TRBV5-1|TRBJ2-1
CASSLGGRAGAYNEQFF
>TRBV5-6|TRBJ2-7
CASSLDLIAREQYF